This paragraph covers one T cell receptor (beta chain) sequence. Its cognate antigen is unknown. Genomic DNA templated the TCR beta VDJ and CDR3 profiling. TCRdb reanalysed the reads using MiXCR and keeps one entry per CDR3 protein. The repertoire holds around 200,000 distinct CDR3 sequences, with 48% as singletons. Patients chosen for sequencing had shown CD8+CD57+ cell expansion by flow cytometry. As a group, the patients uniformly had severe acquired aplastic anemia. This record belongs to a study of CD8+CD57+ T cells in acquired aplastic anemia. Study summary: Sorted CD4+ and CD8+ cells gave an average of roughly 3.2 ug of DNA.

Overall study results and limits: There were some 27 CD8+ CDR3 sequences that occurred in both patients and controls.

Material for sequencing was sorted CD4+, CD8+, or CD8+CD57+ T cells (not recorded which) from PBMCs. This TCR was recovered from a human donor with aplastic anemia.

CDR3 amino acids: CASSRGGQGGGRELFF. In DNA, the CDR3 is TGCGCCAGCAGCCGAGGGGGGCAAGGCGGAGGGAGGGAGCTGTTTTTT. V and J are TRBV4-1 and TRBJ2-2; D is possibly TRBD1 or TRBD2 (6 bases each). Trimming removed 4 bases at V and 9 bases at J, with 21 bases between. This CDR3 is built from 16 residues. Germline CDR1 is MGHRA and CDR2 is YSYEKL.